This TCR beta chain is from a study of blood T cells in healthy people across ages (dated by TCRdb to between 2015 and 2017). Describing the broader study: In model experiments, template switching captured roughly one uniquely barcoded TCR beta cDNA molecule for every two T cells. The study measured age-related changes in TCR beta repertoire diversity using deep sequencing normalized with unique cDNA molecular identifiers. The donors were split into four age groups: young (average 16 years), middle-aged (39), aged (over 55) and long-lived (roughly 86). Donors of different ages were randomly distributed across sequencing lanes to avoid experimental bias. Two additional independent replicas of 1 million unique cDNA reads from the same blood draw were analyzed for two donors (one aged 18 to 30 and one aged 80 or older). Findings and caveats that apply to the study as a whole: Total diversity estimates from one million sequenced T cells were considered lower bounds and underestimates. Donor CMV infection status was unknown, potentially confounding age-related changes in expanded clonotypes. Since profiling was done on bulk unsorted PBMCs, naive and antigen-experienced compartments could not be conclusively compared. Compared with the aged group, the long-lived group had more naive CD4+ T cells, fewer expanded clones and increased TCR diversity, a pattern suggesting age selection. The percentage of naive T cells measured by flow cytometry correlated strongly with observed TCR beta diversity. As age increased, observed TCR beta diversity per million T cells dropped in a roughly linear way, and a significant reduction was already evident by age about 36.

Library preparation was by 5' RACE. Sequenced using an Illumina HiSeq 2500. A second PCR of roughly 6 to 12 cycles was run with a J-beta primer mix and a sample-barcoded 5' primer. Each TCR beta cDNA molecule received a unique molecular identifier from a template-switch 5' adaptor carrying 12 random nucleotides. Each sample yielded at least 2.5 million CDR3-containing paired-end reads. All of the RNA was converted into first-strand cDNA using the Mint cDNA synthesis kit, with a TRBC-specific oligonucleotide serving as the primer. All cDNA was treated with uracil-DNA glycosylase and then went through a first 18-cycle PCR with the universal primers M1SS and BC2_uni_R. The study's processing was this. Normalization of each sample was performed by random selection of 1 million high-quality reads, each carrying a distinct molecular identifier. Reads with shared molecular identifiers were discarded instead of being binned into consensus sequences. MiTCR, run with a Q25 quality threshold and the strictest error-elimination algorithm, handled CDR3 identification, clonotype clustering and error correction. Lower-bound total TCR beta diversity was estimated with a nonparametric unseen species model using Euler transformation. TCRdb itself trimmed the public reads at Q25 with fastp, ran MiXCR and retained productive beta chains. Each record represents a unique CDR3 protein, reported with the most common genes and DNA among its rows. These V and J calls are TCRdb output, not the study's own analysis. In this sample the table shows about 770,000 distinct CDR3 sequences, under 45% of which occur a single time. In total, the top ten clones hold about 19% of the sample.

A word on this clonotype: The target of this receptor is not known. No much larger clone is present one base from it, and per-base qualities are unavailable.

Ends trimmed: V by 4 bases, J by 11 bases; bases unmatched to a gene: 15. The germline V gene sets CDR1 to SGHRS and CDR2 to YFSETQ. The CDR3 goes from the cysteine to the phenylalanine over 15 residues. The sequence is cut down to CDR3 DNA, 45 bases in frame from base 1. Systemically healthy Caucasian individuals from Russia, some 38 in total and aged roughly 6 to 95 years, were included as donors. Approximately 9.7 milliliters of peripheral blood were drawn from each donor into EDTA-treated Vacutainer tubes. Ficoll-Paque density-gradient centrifugation was used to isolate PBMCs, with at least 6.5 million obtained per sample. Total RNA, at least 6 micrograms per sample, was extracted from PBMCs with Trizol reagent. For every donor, flow cytometry on a PBMC aliquot measured the percentage of naive CD45RAhigh/CD27high T cells.

This receptor was taken from a man aged 60 to 75 in good health. Here the chain combines TRBV5-1 and TRBJ2-5; 9 bases in the junction line up with TRBD2. The sample comprised blood. The CDR3 region has the sequence CASSLGLAGASEQYF. At the DNA level, the sequence is TGCGCCAGCAGCCTAGGATTAGCGGGGGCTAGTGAGCAGTACTTC.